Listed below are T cell receptor beta chains from one sample, sequenced in a study of cytotoxic CD8 clonotypes in ibrutinib-treated CLL. Generated by immunoSEQ multiplex PCR, the TCRdb table keeps only in-frame clones and is missing some. The sample lists some 70,000 clones, 68% occurring once. Sample: PBMCs, taken after 12 months of ibrutinib treatment. The receptors were gathered from a human donor with chronic lymphocytic leukemia. Both conserved end residues are part of each CDR3.

V | CDR3
TRBV4-3 | CASSQPYRGQETQYF
TRBV15 | CATSRRQPMNTGELFF
TRBV18 | CASSPGGGGDTQYF
TRBV7-9 | CASSIDTGGSEAFF
TRBV4-3 | CASSLRHANTEAFF
TRBV5-1 | CASSLLAGHYNEQFF
TRBV6-5 | CASGRDRSYEQYF
TRBV2 | CASSERGVDEQFF
TRBV6-5 | CASTNTGDEQYF
TRBV30 | CAWGGITGYSYEQYF
TRBV7-9 | CASSLTGSTDTQYF
TRBV7-2 | CASRTGGVGETQYF
TRBV21-1 | CASSGSGTLFGEQYF
TRBV9 | CASSVGVGHRDEQFF
TRBV5-1 | CASSLQGGATNEKLFF
TRBV21-1 | CASSPPPWGDTQYF
TRBV11-3 | CASSLDGYGTEAFF
TRBV2 | CASRGGGAGFNEQFF
TRBV23-1 | CASSRPDRRPNYGYTF
TRBV7-2 | CASSLEVLAGGWTGELFF
TRBV5-1 | CASSQAIIKTEAFF
TRBV27 | CASSSLRVKNTGELFF
TRBV28 | CASSLRTGSVYGYTF
TRBV15 | CATSSLGGGRSTNEKLFF